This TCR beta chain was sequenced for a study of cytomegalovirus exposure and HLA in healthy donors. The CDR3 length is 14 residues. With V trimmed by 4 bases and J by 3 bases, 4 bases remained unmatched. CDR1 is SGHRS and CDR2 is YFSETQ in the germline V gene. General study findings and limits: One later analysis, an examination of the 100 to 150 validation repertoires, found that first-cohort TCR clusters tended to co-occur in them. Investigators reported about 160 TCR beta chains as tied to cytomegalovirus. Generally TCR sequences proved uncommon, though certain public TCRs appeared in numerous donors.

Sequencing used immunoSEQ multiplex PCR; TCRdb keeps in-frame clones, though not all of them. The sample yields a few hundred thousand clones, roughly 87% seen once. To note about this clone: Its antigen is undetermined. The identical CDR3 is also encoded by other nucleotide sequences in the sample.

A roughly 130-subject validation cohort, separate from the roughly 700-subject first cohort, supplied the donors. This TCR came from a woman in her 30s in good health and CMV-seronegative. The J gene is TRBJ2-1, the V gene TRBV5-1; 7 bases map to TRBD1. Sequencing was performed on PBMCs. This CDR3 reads CASSPRDSYNEQFF. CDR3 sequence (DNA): TGCGCCAGCAGCCCCCGGGACAGCTACAATGAGCAGTTCTTC.